Following are 9 T cell receptor beta chains from one sample sequenced in a study of blood T cell repertoires in COVID-19. TCRdb keeps only in-frame clones here, not all; method: immunoSEQ multiplex PCR. The data hold about 320,000 clones, with roughly nine tenths observed a single time. Sequencing was done on a sample of PBMCs or T cells enriched from blood (not recorded which). The receptors here all came from a man aged 60-69 years who had recovered from COVID-19.

This chain links TRBV9 with TRBJ2-3; possibly TRBD2 for D (5 bases). Germline V CDR1 and CDR2: SGDLS, YYNGEE. Trimming shortened V by 3 bases and J by 1 base, and 12 bases separated the two germline ends. The CDR3 loop spans 15 amino acids. This CDR3 is CASSELAGRTDTQYF. The CDR3 DNA reads TGTGCCAGCAGCGAATTGGCGGGTCGCACAGATACGCAGTATTTT.

The rearrangement joins TRBV18 to TRBJ1-1; 8 nucleotides agree with TRBD1. CDR3 size: 14 residues. Trimming removed 5 bases from V and 0 bases from J; junction bases left unmatched: 2. Germline CDR1 reads KGHSH; CDR2 reads LQKENI. CDR3 amino acids: CASSIQGVNTEAFF. The CDR3 nucleotides are TGTGCCAGCTCAATACAGGGGGTGAACACTGAAGCTTTCTTT. The whole variable domain, remainder taken from reference TRBV18 and TRBJ1-1, is NAGVMQNPRHLVRRRGQEARLRCSPMKGHSHVYWYRQLPEEGLKFMVYLQKENIIDESGMPKERFSAEFPKEGPSILRIQQVVRGDSAAYFCASSIQGVNTEAFFGQGTRLTVV.

This rearrangement joins TRBV5-6 to TRBJ2-1, with 8 bases that match TRBD2. CDR3 length equals 17 residues. The V gene's germline CDR1 is SGHDT and CDR2 YYEEEE. V was clipped by 0 bases and J by 2 bases; unmatched bases: 7. CDR3 DNA sequence: TGTGCCAGCAGCTTGGTGGGAACTAGCGGAACCTACAATGAGCAGTTCTTC. As protein: CASSLVGTSGTYNEQFF.

The chain employs TRBV7-8 and TRBJ2-1; 8 bases map to TRBD2. Germline V CDR1 and CDR2: SGHVS, FQNEAQ. V shed 5 bases and J 5 bases; nucleotides not matched to a gene: 11. The CDR3 spans 16 residues. For the CDR3, the DNA is TGTGCCAGCAGCCAAAACCGACTAGCGAGAAACAATGAGCAGTTCTTC. Its translation: CASSQNRLARNNEQFF.

This clone appeared a single time. This rearrangement joins TRBV3-1 (or the pseudogene TRBV3-2) to TRBJ2-7, with TRBD1 matching 9 bases. The trim removed 4 bases at V and 4 bases at J, leaving 5 bases unmatched. The CDR3 contains 14 residues. Germline CDR1 LGHDT, CDR2 YNNKEL (reference sequence). CDR3 region: CASSPTGGLYEQYF. CDR3 DNA sequence: TGTGCCAGCAGCCCTACAGGGGGCTTGTACGAGCAGTACTTC.

The J gene is TRBJ2-1, the V gene TRBV7-3, with D perhaps TRBD2 (6 bases). The length of the CDR3 is 14 residues. Germline CDR1 is SGHTA and CDR2 is FQGTGA. V shed 3 bases and J shed 8 bases, with 14 bases lying between them. CDR3 protein: CASSLVGGSDEQFF. The CDR3 DNA reads TGTGCCAGCAGCTTGGTGGGGGGTAGCGATGAGCAGTTCTTC.

This clone came up once. The rearrangement joins TRBV18 to TRBJ2-7; tentative D call: TRBD1 (5 bases). V was shortened by 2 bases and J by 4 bases, with 24 bases between the two germline ends. Germline CDR1 reads KGHSH; CDR2 reads LQKENI. The CDR3 has 18 amino acids. The CDR3 protein is CASSPLSPKGRAVYEQYF. The CDR3 nucleotides read TGTGCCAGCTCACCATTGTCACCAAAGGGGCGCGCGGTATACGAGCAGTACTTC.

V is TRBV6-1 and J is TRBJ2-2; 9 bases align to TRBD1. This CDR3 has 18 residues. CDR1 is MNHNS, CDR2 SASEGT, per germline. Trimming at V came to 2 bases and at J to 3 bases, leaving 10 bases not matched to a gene. As DNA, the CDR3 is TGTGCCAGCAGTGAACCCTCCCCGGGACAGGGTCACACCGGGGAGCTGTTTTTT. This codes for CASSEPSPGQGHTGELFF.

This clone was detected only once. The V gene is TRBV27, the J gene TRBJ1-1; 7 bases map to TRBD1. The CDR3 loop spans 13 amino acids. Germline V gene data show CDR1 as MNHEY and CDR2 as SMNVEV (reference sequence). Germline trimming cut 0 bases from V and 10 bases from J; bases unmatched to any gene: 5. CDR3 sequence: CASSLSGGLIAFF. The CDR3 DNA is TGTGCCAGCAGTTTATCAGGGGGCTTAATAGCTTTCTTT.